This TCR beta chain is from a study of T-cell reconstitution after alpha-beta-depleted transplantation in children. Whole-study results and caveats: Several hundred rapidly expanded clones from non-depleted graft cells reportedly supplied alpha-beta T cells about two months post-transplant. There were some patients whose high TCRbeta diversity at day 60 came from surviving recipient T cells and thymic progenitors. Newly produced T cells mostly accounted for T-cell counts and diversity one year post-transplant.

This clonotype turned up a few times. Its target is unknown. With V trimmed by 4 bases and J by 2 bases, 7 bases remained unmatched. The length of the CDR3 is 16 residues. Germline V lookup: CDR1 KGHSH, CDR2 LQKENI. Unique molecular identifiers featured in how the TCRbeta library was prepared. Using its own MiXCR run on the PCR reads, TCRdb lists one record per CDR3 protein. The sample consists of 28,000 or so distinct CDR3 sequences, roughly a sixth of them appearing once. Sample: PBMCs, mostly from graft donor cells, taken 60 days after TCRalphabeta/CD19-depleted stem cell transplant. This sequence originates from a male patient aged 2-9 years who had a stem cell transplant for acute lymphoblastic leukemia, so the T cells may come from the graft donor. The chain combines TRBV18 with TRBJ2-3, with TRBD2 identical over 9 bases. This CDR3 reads CASSRPGLAHTDTQYF. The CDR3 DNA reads TGTGCCAGCTCACGACCGGGACTAGCCCACACAGATACGCAGTATTTT.